The clone carrying this T cell receptor (beta chain) was detected only a few times. Its antigen is unidentified. This sample is drawn from a study of response to subunit inactivated influenza vaccine. Notes on the study in general: Authors suggested seasonal influenza vaccinations each recruit few new T cells.

Germline V gene sequence: CDR1 SGHAT, CDR2 FQDESV (reference sequence). The CDR3 has 18 amino acids. With 7 bases clipped from V and 8 bases from J, the junction kept 20 bases outside the gene matches. TCRdb recomputed calls from the RT-PCR reads with MiXCR, one row per CDR3 protein. The table shows about 160,000 distinct CDR3 sequences, with roughly 10% occurring only once. The material was CD8+ T cells sorted from PBMCs, obtained 23 months after vaccination. The chain is built from TRBV11-1 and TRBJ2-1; 10 nucleotides agree with TRBD1. This sequence was found in a man between 45 and 75 years old who received an inactivated influenza vaccine. The CDR3 is CASNYPIPRDRGFDEQFF. The CDR3 DNA follows: TGTGCCAGCAATTACCCTATACCCCGGGACAGGGGTTTCGATGAGCAGTTCTTC.